Listed below are T cell receptor beta chains from one sample, sequenced in a study of T cell responses to AZD1222 COVID-19 vaccine. Produced via immunoSEQ multiplex PCR; TCRdb's table is partial and in-frame only. The table shows around 130,000 clones, with approximately 92% occurring only once. Sequencing was performed on peripheral blood, taken on day 0 of AZD1222 vaccination. These receptors were collected from an adult in good health. CDR3s include the opening cysteine and the closing phenylalanine or tryptophan. D genes are given only for firm matches. The size field is filled for only some rows; it gives once, few, many or a size class.

CDR3: CAWEGLNSYEQYF
DNA: TGTGCCTGGGAGGGACTAAACTCCTACGAGCAGTACTTC
size: -
D: TRBD2
J: TRBJ2-7
V: TRBV30

CDR3: CAWTRRVFSGNTIYF
DNA: TGTGCCTGGACACGGAGGGTCTTCTCTGGAAACACCATATATTTT
size: -
D: -
J: TRBJ1-3
V: TRBV30

CDR3: CASSLNDSPLHF
DNA: TGTGCCAGCAGTTTAAACGATTCACCCCTCCACTTT
size: -
D: -
J: TRBJ1-6
V: TRBV28

CDR3: CASGLVSPDSVTEAFF
DNA: TGTGCTAGTGGTTTGGTATCCCCAGACAGCGTCACTGAAGCTTTCTTT
size: once
D: -
J: TRBJ1-1
V: TRBV12-5

CDR3: CAISEPGQSGNTIYF
DNA: TGTGCCATCAGTGAGCCAGGGCAGTCAGGAAACACCATATATTTT
size: -
D: -
J: TRBJ1-3
V: TRBV10-3

CDR3: CASSTSLRRGAGTEAFF
DNA: TGTGCCAGTAGTACTTCCCTTCGGCGGGGGGCAGGCACTGAAGCTTTCTTT
size: -
D: -
J: TRBJ1-1
V: TRBV19

CDR3: CASSWGGAVQPQHF
DNA: TGTGCCAGTAGTTGGGGGGGGGCGGTTCAGCCCCAGCATTTT
size: -
D: -
J: TRBJ1-5
V: TRBV19

CDR3: CASSPTQGRGNTIYF
DNA: TGTGCCAGCAGCCCCACACAGGGTCGGGGAAACACCATATATTTT
size: -
D: -
J: TRBJ1-3
V: TRBV7-9

CDR3: CASSQPGHSMNTEAFF
DNA: TGTGCCAGCAGCCAACCGGGACACTCCATGAACACTGAAGCTTTCTTT
size: few
D: -
J: TRBJ1-1
V: TRBV11-2

CDR3: CSASGGERVMSRFF
DNA: TGCAGTGCTAGTGGCGGCGAGCGGGTAATGTCACGGTTCTTC
size: -
D: -
J: TRBJ2-1
V: TRBV20-1

CDR3: CASSLSLRQTNTEAFF
DNA: TGTGCCAGCAGCTTATCCCTTCGGCAGACGAACACTGAAGCTTTCTTT
size: -
D: -
J: TRBJ1-1
V: TRBV7-9

CDR3: CASSVHNQPQHF
DNA: TGTGCCAGTAGTGTTCACAATCAGCCCCAGCATTTT
size: -
D: -
J: TRBJ1-5
V: TRBV19

CDR3: CASSSHRGRPFNTEAFF
DNA: TGTGCCAGCAGCTCCCACAGGGGGCGCCCGTTTAACACTGAAGCTTTCTTT
size: -
D: TRBD1
J: TRBJ1-1
V: TRBV13

CDR3: CSVVRSEYGYTF
DNA: TGCAGCGTTGTGCGGTCCGAGTATGGCTACACCTTC
size: -
D: -
J: TRBJ1-2
V: TRBV29-1